These 25 T cell receptor beta chains were all obtained from the same sample, sequenced in a study of CD8+CD57+ T cells in acquired aplastic anemia. Using genomic DNA as the template, TCR beta VDJ and CDR3 profiling was carried out. MiXCR was run by TCRdb on the reads, yielding one entry per CDR3 protein. Of 170,000 or so distinct CDR3 sequences listed, 45% to 50% are singletons. CD8+CD57+ cell expansion, shown by flow cytometry, had occurred in the patients selected for sequencing. Input material: sorted CD4+, CD8+, or CD8+CD57+ T cells (not recorded which) from PBMCs. The receptors shown here come from a human donor with aplastic anemia.

This clonotype has more than one count but fewer than ten. This may arise from a read error, as a much more abundant clone is one base away. The rearrangement uses TRBV2 and TRBJ2-3; D tentatively fits TRBD1 or TRBD2 (5 bases each). V lost 4 bases to trimming and J lost 6 bases, with 17 bases between them. Germline V CDR1 and CDR2: SNHLY, FYNNEI. CDR3 length: 15 amino acids. CDR3 coding DNA: TGTGCCAGCAGTGCCGACGGGGCGAGGTTGGATACGCAGTATTTT. Amino acids: CASSADGARLDTQYF.

In its sample, this clonotype was seen once. This CDR3 reads CATSRGSGGGHSPLHF. CDR3 DNA sequence: TGTGCCACCAGCAGGGGTTCTGGAGGGGGGCACTCACCCCTCCACTTT. The V call is TRBV15, the J call TRBJ1-6; maybe TRBD1 (6 bases). The CDR3 spans 16 residues. Trimming took 3 bases from V and 10 from J, leaving 19 bases between them. Germline-derived CDR1 and CDR2 are LNHNV and YYDKDF (reference sequence).

This clonotype showed up many times. The gene calls are TRBV7-8 and TRBJ1-4; no clear D gene. CDR3 length: 14 amino acids. V was clipped by 1 base and J by 7 bases, with 10 bases between them. Germline CDR1 SGHVS, CDR2 FQNEAQ. The CDR3 region is CASSLVQRSEKLFF. In nucleotides, the CDR3 is TGTGCCAGCAGCTTAGTACAGAGGAGTGAAAAACTGTTTTTT.

This rearrangement joins TRBV24-1 to TRBJ1-2; a possible D gene is TRBD1 (5 bases). The CDR3 runs 15 residues. The V end lost 3 bases, the J end lost 7 bases, and 17 bases lay between the germline ends. CDR1 and CDR2 from the germline V gene are KGHDR and SFDVKD. The CDR3 DNA follows: TGTGCCACCAGTGATCCCACGGGACCTGTCTCTGGCTACACCTTC. Translating it yields CATSDPTGPVSGYTF.

The CDR3: CSASQRTGGYTF. The DNA of the CDR3 is TGCAGTGCCTCCCAAAGGACAGGGGGCTACACCTTC. This chain uses TRBV20-1 with TRBJ1-2; 8 nucleotides agree with TRBD1. The CDR3 has 12 amino acids. Germline V gene sequence: CDR1 DFQATT, CDR2 SNEGSKA (reference sequence). J lost 8 bases, V lost 6 bases, and 8 bases had no gene match.

This clonotype was detected many times. This chain joins TRBV29-1 and TRBJ2-5, with D possibly being TRBD1 (5 bases). Germline CDR1 is SQVTM and CDR2 is ANQGSEA. Between the trimmed V and J ends, which lost 3 bases and 1 base, there was a span of 6 bases. There are 12 residues in the CDR3. In DNA form, the CDR3 reads TGCAGCGTTGACAGGGCCCAAGAGACCCAGTACTTC. Protein sequence: CSVDRAQETQYF.

The chain has TRBV15 and TRBJ2-5; 7 nucleotides agree with TRBD2. CDR1 and CDR2 from the germline V gene are LNHNV and YYDKDF (reference sequence). The CDR3 totals 16 residues. With V trimmed by 3 bases and J by 5 bases, 12 bases remained unmatched. CDR3 nucleotide sequence: TGTGCCACCAGCAGTTACGGACTAGGTCTTACGGAGACCCAGTACTTC. Protein sequence: CATSSYGLGLTETQYF.

The V call is TRBV12-3 or TRBV12-4, the J call TRBJ2-7; possibly TRBD1 for D (6 bases). This CDR3 has 14 residues. V gave up 3 bases and J gave up 6 bases, with 15 bases separating them. CDR3 in DNA: TGTGCCAGCAGTTTGAAACAGGGATACGGCGAGCAGTACTTC. Encoded protein: CASSLKQGYGEQYF.

This chain uses TRBV10-3 with TRBJ1-1; no definite D call. Trimming removed 10 bases from V and 0 bases from J, with 18 bases in between. CDR1 and CDR2 (germline): ENHRY, SYGVKD. This CDR3 is built from 15 residues. CDR3 sequence reads: CASMYLGGMNTEAFF. The CDR3 nucleotides are TGTGCCAGCATGTATTTGGGTGGAATGAACACTGAAGCTTTCTTT.

The chain carries TRBV4-3 and TRBJ2-5, with D possibly matching TRBD1 (5 bases). CDR1 and CDR2 from the germline V gene are LGHNA and YSLEER. Trimming took 0 bases from V and 5 from J, leaving 13 bases between them. CDR3 length: 15 amino acids. DNA for the CDR3: TGCGCCAGCAGCCAAGATGCACAGGTTGAGGAGACCCAGTACTTC. It translates to CASSQDAQVEETQYF.

V and J are TRBV19 and TRBJ1-5; 9 bases map to TRBD1. After removal of 10 bases from V and 0 bases from J, the junction contained 1 base not matched to a gene. CDR3 size: 13 residues. Per germline, CDR1 LNHDA and CDR2 SQIVND (reference sequence). The CDR3 coding sequence is TGTGCCACGGGACAGGGTAGCAATCAGCCCCAGCATTTT. Residues: CATGQGSNQPQHF.

The chain uses TRBV7-2 and TRBJ2-7; D is perhaps TRBD1 (6 bases). The CDR3 extends over 14 amino acids. The germline V gene encodes CDR1 SGHTA and CDR2 FQGNSA. V lost 4 bases and J lost 3, with 13 bases in between. The CDR3 loop reads CASSSSRGNYEQYF. The CDR3 region has the DNA TGTGCCAGCAGCTCCTCAAGGGGGAACTACGAGCAGTACTTC.

The rearrangement joins TRBV29-1 to TRBJ1-1; maybe TRBD1 (6 bases). V lost 7 bases to trimming and J lost 5 bases, with 14 bases between them. The V gene's germline CDR1 is SQVTM and CDR2 ANQGSEA. The CDR3 has 12 amino acids. Here the CDR3 reads CSDREGGTEAFF. DNA of the CDR3: TGCAGCGACCGCGAGGGGGGGACTGAAGCTTTCTTT.

As for this clonotype: Given a much more abundant clone one base away, this may be a read error. This CDR3 fails to terminate in the conserved phenylalanine or tryptophan, so it likely reflects a read error. The chain has TRBV10-1 and TRBJ2-7, with 7 bases identical to TRBD1. Trimming cost V 2 bases and J 3 bases; bases outside gene matches: 13. In germline, CDR1 is WNHNN, CDR2 SYGVQD (reference sequence). CDR3 length: 17 residues. CDR3 DNA: TGCGCCAGCAGTGAGGGAACCCAGGGGGATATCTACTACGAGCAGTACCTC. Protein product: CASSEGTQGDIYYEQYL.

Comments on this clonotype: As the CDR3 is not closed by the conserved phenylalanine or tryptophan, this likely results from a read error. The chain employs TRBV19 and TRBJ1-6; D is perhaps TRBD1 (5 bases). CDR3 length: 11 residues. Per the germline V gene, CDR1 is LNHDA and CDR2 is SQIVND (reference sequence). The ends were cut back, 11 bases at V and 9 bases at J, with 11 bases in the middle. The CDR3 nucleotides are TGTGCCTTGCCAAGGGGTTCACCCCTCCACTTG. Translated, it gives CALPRGSPLHL.

To note about this clonotype: A much larger clone lies a single base off, so this may be a read error. The chain employs TRBV9 and TRBJ2-2; TRBD2 agrees at 7 bases. This CDR3 region has 14 residues. CDR1 SGDLS and CDR2 YYNGEE come from the germline V gene. For the CDR3, the DNA is TGTGCCAGCAGCGCCCGGGACTACCTGGGGGATCTGTTTTTT. Translated: CASSARDYLGDLFF.

For this clonotype: The CDR3 end shows no conserved phenylalanine or tryptophan, and so a read error is likely. The chain carries TRBV12-3 or TRBV12-4 and TRBJ1-1; D not certain. The CDR3 runs 14 residues. Trimming removed 6 bases at V and 1 base at J, with 12 bases between. CDR3 nucleotide sequence: TGTGCCAGCAGGTCCTGGGGTACGAACACTGAAGCTTTCTCT. This translates into CASRSWGTNTEAFS.

The CDR3 coding sequence is TGCGCCAGCAGCCTAGGGACTAGCGGGGGTGAGTGGGATACGCAGTATTTT. Translation: CASSLGTSGGEWDTQYF. This rearrangement joins TRBV4-1 to TRBJ2-3, with 14 bases matching TRBD2. CDR3 length: 17 residues. V lost 4 bases to trimming and J lost 6 bases; unmatched junction nucleotides: 9. Looked up from germline, CDR1 is MGHRA and CDR2 is YSYEKL.

The chain links TRBV15 to TRBJ1-6; D remains unclear. The CDR3 has 16 residues. CDR1 and CDR2 from the germline V gene are LNHNV and YYDKDF (reference sequence). Deletions cut 1 base from V and 7 bases from J, with 14 bases between. The CDR3 DNA follows: TGTGCCACCAGCAGAGCGCCCGACCGACGGAATTCACCCCTCCACTTT. It codes for CATSRAPDRRNSPLHF.

This clonotype was seen only a few times. V and J are TRBV9 and TRBJ2-1, with D possibly TRBD1 on 6 matching bases. This CDR3 has 11 residues. CDR1 and CDR2 from the germline V gene are SGDLS and YYNGEE. V gave up 7 bases and J gave up 6 bases, with 8 bases separating them. CDR3 loop: CASGGSNEQFF. In DNA form, the CDR3 reads TGTGCCAGCGGGGGCTCCAATGAGCAGTTCTTC.

In this sample, this clonotype turned up many times. The chain recombines TRBV13 with TRBJ2-2; tentatively, D is TRBD2 (7 bases). Germline CDR1 PRHDT, CDR2 FYEKMQ (reference sequence). V lost 5 bases to trimming and J lost 4 bases, with 14 bases between them. The CDR3 is 15 amino acids. The CDR3 coding sequence is TGTGCCAGCAGCAGCTGGGGAGGGGGCACCGGGGAGCTGTTTTTT. This gives the protein CASSSWGGGTGELFF.

The chain has TRBV9 and TRBJ2-1; D gene ambiguous. Germline CDR1 and CDR2: SGDLS and YYNGEE. Trimming pared 3 bases from V and 4 bases from J, leaving 5 bases between. CDR3 length: 12 residues. CDR3 bases: TGTGCCAGCAGCGGTCCGTACAATGAGCAGTTCTTC. Translated, it gives CASSGPYNEQFF.

This clonotype was detected only once. The rearrangement uses TRBV24-1 and TRBJ2-7, with D unresolved. Trimming removed 4 bases at V and 1 base at J, with 16 bases between. This CDR3 region has 16 residues. Germline-derived CDR1 and CDR2 are KGHDR and SFDVKD. CDR3 residues: CATSESPGQESYEQYF. Written as DNA, the CDR3 is TGTGCCACCAGTGAGTCTCCGGGCCAGGAATCCTACGAGCAGTACTTC.

The sample holds many counts of this clonotype. This chain links TRBV5-1 with TRBJ2-7; D unresolved. The V gene's germline CDR1 is SGHRS and CDR2 YFSETQ. This CDR3 spans 16 amino acids. Between the trimmed V and J ends, which lost 4 bases and 2 bases, there was a span of 19 bases. CDR3 DNA: TGCGCCAGCAGCCGGTTCCCCCCCGACGAAGCCTACGAGCAGTACTTC. Translated, it gives CASSRFPPDEAYEQYF.

V is TRBV7-6 and J is TRBJ2-3; D uncertain. Germline-derived CDR1 and CDR2 are SGHVS and FNYEAQ. This CDR3 has 15 residues. Trimming took 1 base from V and 2 from J, leaving 10 bases between them. CDR3 coding DNA: TGTGCCAGCAGCTTAGGACGGAGACTCACAGATACGCAGTATTTT. This sequence encodes CASSLGRRLTDTQYF.